The sample holds many counts of the clone carrying this TCR beta chain. This specimen comes from a study of naive and memory T cell subsets. Ligated cDNA underwent four rounds of PCR with nested alpha and beta constant region primers and SP2. One entry per CDR3 protein results from TCRdb running MiXCR on the 5' RACE reads. The sample has about 48,000 distinct CDR3 sequences; approximately 4.8% are singletons. The library had UMIs added by 3' ligation of an oligonucleotide to TCR cDNA. Trimming took 6 bases from V and 3 from J; bases not matched to a gene: 10. The CDR3 is made up of 15 amino acids. Germline lookup yields CDR1 DFQATT and CDR2 SNEGSKA (reference sequence).

The V and J genes are TRBV20-1 and TRBJ2-7; 11 positions match TRBD2. This clonotype was obtained from a female donor in good health. Written as DNA, the CDR3 is TGCAGTGCGTCTACTAGCGGGAGTGGCTTCTACGAGCAGTACTTC. This translates into CSASTSGSGFYEQYF.